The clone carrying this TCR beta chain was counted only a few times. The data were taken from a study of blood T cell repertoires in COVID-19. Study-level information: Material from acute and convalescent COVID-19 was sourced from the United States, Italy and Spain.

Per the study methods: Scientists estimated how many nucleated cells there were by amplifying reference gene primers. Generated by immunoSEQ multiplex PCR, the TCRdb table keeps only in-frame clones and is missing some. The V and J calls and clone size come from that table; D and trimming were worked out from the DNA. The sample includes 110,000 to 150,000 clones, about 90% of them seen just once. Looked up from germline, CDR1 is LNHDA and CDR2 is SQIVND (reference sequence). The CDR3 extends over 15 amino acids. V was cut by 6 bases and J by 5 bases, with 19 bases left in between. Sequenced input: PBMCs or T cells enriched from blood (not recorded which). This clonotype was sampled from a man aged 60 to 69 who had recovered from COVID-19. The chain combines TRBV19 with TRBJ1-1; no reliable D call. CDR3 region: CASSPAPLGGTEAFF. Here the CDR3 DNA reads TGTGCCAGTAGCCCGGCCCCTCTCGGCGGGACTGAAGCTTTCTTT.